The 27 T cell receptor beta chains in this list originate from one sample, sequenced in a study of blood T cell repertoires in COVID-19. TCRdb keeps only in-frame clones here, not all; method: immunoSEQ multiplex PCR. This table has more than 300,000 clones, more than 70% appearing once. Sequencing was performed on peripheral blood. The source is a woman between 45 and 65 years old with acute or convalescent COVID-19.

This chain uses TRBV18 with TRBJ2-4, with TRBD2 matching over 10 bases. The CDR3 is made up of 21 amino acids. Trimming removed 0 bases from V and 0 bases from J; junction bases left unmatched: 14. CDR1 KGHSH and CDR2 LQKENI come from the germline V gene. CDR3 protein: CASSPPRGGTSAHLAKNIQYF. CDR3 bases: TGTGCCAGCTCACCACCTCGGGGGGGGACTAGCGCGCACCTAGCCAAAAACATTCAGTACTTC.

The chain has TRBV11-2 and TRBJ2-7; a possible D gene is TRBD2 (6 bases). V gave up 3 bases and J gave up 0 bases, with 9 bases separating them. CDR3 length: 14 residues. Germline V gene sequence: CDR1 SGHAT, CDR2 FQNNGV. The CDR3 reads CASSLGRGSYEQYF. The DNA of the CDR3 is TGTGCCAGCAGCTTGGGGCGGGGCTCCTACGAGCAGTACTTC.

The rearrangement links TRBV14 to TRBJ1-4; 7 bases are a match to TRBD1. Germline V CDR1 and CDR2: SGHDN, FVKESK. The CDR3 consists of 15 residues. The V segment lost 0 bases and the J segment 7 bases; nucleotides outside the gene matches: 5. DNA for the CDR3: TGTGCCAGCAGCCAAGAAGCAGGGGGAGGTGAAAAACTGTTTTTT. This codes for CASSQEAGGGEKLFF.

The chain has TRBV9 and TRBJ2-7; D is possibly TRBD1 (5 bases). CDR1 and CDR2 from the germline V gene are SGDLS and YYNGEE. V lost 0 bases and J lost 0, with 10 bases in between. The CDR3 length is 15 residues. As DNA, the CDR3 is TGTGCCAGCAGCGTAGCGGGCGACAGCTCCTACGAGCAGTACTTC. It translates to CASSVAGDSSYEQYF.

The chain employs TRBV5-1 and TRBJ2-2; 7 bases line up with TRBD2. The CDR3 loop spans 13 amino acids. Looked up from germline, CDR1 is SGHRS and CDR2 is YFSETQ. Trimming took 4 bases from V and 3 from J; bases not matched to a gene: 0. The CDR3 sequence is CASSGRDTGELFF. CDR3 sequence (DNA): TGCGCCAGCAGCGGGAGGGACACCGGGGAGCTGTTTTTT.

The chain couples TRBV5-1 to TRBJ2-1, with a weak D call TRBD2 (6 bases). The V and J ends lost 0 bases and 5 bases respectively, with 12 bases between them. The germline V gene has CDR1 SGHRS and CDR2 YFSETQ. CDR3 length: 15 residues. CDR3 nucleotides: TGCGCCAGCAGCTTGGGGGGGACTCACCACAATGAGCAGTTCTTC. It yields the protein CASSLGGTHHNEQFF.

In its sample, this clone was seen once. The CDR3 sequence is CASSLALGQGLDEQFF. The CDR3 DNA follows: TGTGCCAGCAGCTTGGCTCTGGGACAGGGACTCGATGAGCAGTTCTTC. The chain couples TRBV5-6 to TRBJ2-1; TRBD1 aligns across 9 bases. There are 16 residues in the CDR3. V gave up 0 bases and J gave up 8 bases; unmatched junction bases: 9. Germline-derived CDR1 and CDR2 are SGHDT and YYEEEE.

This clone showed up many times. This rearrangement joins TRBV27 to TRBJ1-3; possible D gene TRBD1, 6 bases. Germline CDR1 reads MNHEY; CDR2 reads SMNVEV (reference sequence). The CDR3 runs to 14 residues. Trimming cost V 8 bases and J 0 bases, with 11 bases left between them. As DNA, the CDR3 is TGTGCCAGCCTGACAGGTAACTCTGGAAACACCATATATTTT. As protein: CASLTGNSGNTIYF.

The chain recombines TRBV7-3 with TRBJ1-1, with unresolved D. Trimming took 4 bases from V and 1 from J, leaving 10 bases between them. The CDR3 is made up of 14 amino acids. The germline CDR1 and CDR2 sequences are SGHTA and FQGTGA. The CDR3 protein is CASSYGRENTEAFF. DNA of the CDR3: TGTGCCAGCAGCTACGGACGGGAGAACACTGAAGCTTTCTTT. The whole variable domain, remainder taken from reference TRBV7-3 and TRBJ1-1, is GAGVSQTPSNKVTEKGKYVELRCDPISGHTALYWYRQSLGQGPEFLIYFQGTGAADDSGLPNDRFFAVRPEGSVSTLKIQRTERGDSAVYLCASSYGRENTEAFFGQGTRLTVV.

The J gene is TRBJ1-1, the V gene TRBV4-1; 8 bases fit TRBD1. The ends lost 4 bases at V and 1 base at J; junction bases unmatched: 5. Germline V CDR1 and CDR2: MGHRA, YSYEKL. This CDR3 has 15 amino acids. As DNA, the CDR3 is TGCGCCAGCAGCCGGGAGGGACAGGAGAACACTGAAGCTTTCTTT. This translates into CASSREGQENTEAFF.

The chain combines TRBV28 with TRBJ1-4, with D hard to call. The V gene's germline CDR1 is MDHEN and CDR2 SYDVKM. The CDR3 covers 13 residues. Between the trimmed V and J ends, which lost 6 bases and 7 bases, there was a span of 12 bases. The CDR3 region has the DNA TGTGCCAGCAGATTCGGTTTTGGTGAAAAACTGTTTTTT. This translates into CASRFGFGEKLFF. The full variable domain, completed using reference TRBV28 and TRBJ1-4, is DVKVTQSSRYLVKRTGEKVFLECVQDMDHENMFWYRQDPGLGLRLIYFSYDVKMKEKGDIPEGYSVSREKKERFSLILESASTNQTSMYLCASRFGFGEKLFFGSGTQLSVL.

This chain uses TRBV11-2 with TRBJ2-7; 7 nucleotides agree with TRBD2. V dropped 1 base and J dropped 3; count of bases not matched to a gene: 3. The CDR3 length is 14 residues. CDR1 is SGHAT, CDR2 FQNNGV, per germline. DNA of the CDR3: TGTGCCAGCAGCTTAGCGGGAGGCTACTACGAGCAGTACTTC. It codes for CASSLAGGYYEQYF.

The chain links TRBV7-3 to TRBJ1-2; 9 bases are a match to TRBD1. The CDR3 consists of 13 residues. Germline CDR1 and CDR2: SGHTA and FQGTGA. With V trimmed by 3 bases and J by 6 bases, 2 bases remained unmatched. The CDR3 nucleotides are TGTGCCAGCAGCTTGGGACAGGGTAATGGCTACACCTTC. Its translation is CASSLGQGNGYTF.

As DNA, the CDR3 is TGTGCCAGTAAGGGCTACGCAAGCGGGAGCTCGGAGACCCAGTACTTC. Its translation is CASKGYASGSSETQYF. The chain joins TRBV19 to TRBJ2-5; TRBD2 matches 8 bases. Per germline, CDR1 LNHDA and CDR2 SQIVND (reference sequence). Trimming cost V 7 bases and J 5 bases; bases outside gene matches: 15. The CDR3 has 16 amino acids.

This chain connects TRBV24-1 to TRBJ2-1, with TRBD2 as a possible D gene (6 bases). The CDR3 consists of 13 residues. The V gene lost 9 bases and the J gene lost 7 bases, with 15 bases spanning the gap. CDR1 and CDR2 (germline): KGHDR, SFDVKD. CDR3 sequence reads: CATGTLRENEQFF. As DNA, the CDR3 is TGTGCCACCGGGACTCTAAGGGAAAATGAGCAGTTCTTC.

CDR3 sequence reads: CASSQDLIFRAYGYTF. CDR3 in DNA: TGTGCCAGCAGCCAAGATTTAATCTTCAGGGCGTATGGCTACACCTTC. The chain recombines TRBV4-2 with TRBJ1-2, with a tentative D call TRBD1 (5 bases). With 0 bases removed from V and 5 bases from J, the gap between germline ends came to 16 bases. Germline V CDR1 and CDR2: LGHNA, YNFKEQ. The length of the CDR3 is 16 residues.

The chain carries TRBV28 and TRBJ1-5, with D hard to call. The germline gives CDR1 MDHEN, CDR2 SYDVKM. The CDR3 is made up of 12 amino acids. V lost 4 bases and J 5 bases, leaving 6 bases between the germline ends. CDR3 bases: TGTGCCAGCAGTTATGTATATCAGCCCCAGCATTTT. Protein product: CASSYVYQPQHF.

The chain employs TRBV27 and TRBJ2-7, with TRBD2 matching over 9 bases. Trimming cost V 0 bases and J 4 bases; bases outside gene matches: 4. This CDR3 has 15 amino acids. Looked up from germline, CDR1 is MNHEY and CDR2 is SMNVEV (reference sequence). CDR3 DNA: TGTGCCAGCAGTTTATCAACTAGCGGGCCATACGAGCAGTACTTC. This encodes CASSLSTSGPYEQYF.

The chain couples TRBV5-1 to TRBJ2-7, with D possibly matching TRBD1 (5 bases). The CDR3 covers 12 residues. Germline V CDR1 and CDR2: SGHRS, YFSETQ. Trimming cost V 7 bases and J 0 bases, with 8 bases left between them. The CDR3 DNA sequence: TGCGCCAGCCGGACAACCTCCTACGAGCAGTACTTC. Its protein is CASRTTSYEQYF.

V is TRBV7-6 and J is TRBJ1-3, with 7 bases that match TRBD1. Germline CDR1 SGHVS, CDR2 FNYEAQ. This CDR3 has 16 residues. J was trimmed by 0 bases and V by 0 bases; bases with no gene match: 2. The chain's CDR3 is CASSLARQGSGNTIYF. The CDR3 DNA follows: TGTGCCAGCAGCTTAGCGAGACAGGGCTCTGGAAACACCATATATTTT.

The chain couples TRBV4-3 to TRBJ1-2; D might be TRBD1 (5 bases). CDR1 is LGHNA, CDR2 YSLEER, per germline. V lost 0 bases to trimming and J lost 4 bases, with 6 bases between them. The CDR3 is made up of 13 amino acids. As DNA, the CDR3 is TGCGCCAGCAGCCAAGATACAGGCTATGGCTACACCTTC. This gives the protein CASSQDTGYGYTF.

This chain joins TRBV28 and TRBJ2-7; 10 nucleotides agree with TRBD1. J gave up 3 bases and V 8 bases, and 4 bases lay outside the gene matches. The germline V gene has CDR1 MDHEN and CDR2 SYDVKM. This CDR3 is built from 13 residues. This chain's CDR3 is CASGDRGLYEQYF. For the CDR3, the DNA is TGTGCCAGCGGTGACAGGGGGCTCTACGAGCAGTACTTC. The full variable domain, in which reference TRBV28 and TRBJ2-7 provide the parts outside the CDR3, is DVKVTQSSRYLVKRTGEKVFLECVQDMDHENMFWYRQDPGLGLRLIYFSYDVKMKEKGDIPEGYSVSREKKERFSLILESASTNQTSMYLCASGDRGLYEQYFGPGTRLTVT.

The chain uses TRBV28 and TRBJ2-1, with 9 bases fitting TRBD2. Per germline, CDR1 MDHEN and CDR2 SYDVKM. Trimming took 6 bases from V and 7 from J; bases not matched to a gene: 10. This CDR3 has 15 residues. This CDR3 is CASSRSSGKGNEQFF. The CDR3 DNA reads TGTGCCAGCAGCAGATCTAGCGGGAAGGGGAATGAGCAGTTCTTC.

V usage is TRBV18 and J usage is TRBJ1-3; 7 bases map to TRBD1. Germline lookup yields CDR1 KGHSH and CDR2 LQKENI. This CDR3 region has 16 residues. V lost 0 bases and J lost 0; bases outside the gene matches: 2. This chain's CDR3 is CASSPPGTVSGNTIYF. CDR3 coding DNA: TGTGCCAGCTCACCACCCGGGACAGTCTCTGGAAACACCATATATTTT.

CDR3 sequence: CASSFRNQPQHF. The CDR3 nucleotides read TGTGCCAGCAGCTTCAGGAATCAGCCCCAGCATTTT. The genes are TRBV5-6 and TRBJ1-5; unclear D gene. Germline values: CDR1 SGHDT, CDR2 YYEEEE. CDR3 length: 12 amino acids. V lost 2 bases to trimming and J lost 4 bases, with 4 bases between them.

The V gene is TRBV30, the J gene TRBJ2-1, with no clear D. CDR1 is GTSNPN, CDR2 SVGIG, per germline (reference sequence). The CDR3 is 14 amino acids. V lost 0 bases and J lost 0, with 6 bases in between. CDR3 sequence (DNA): TGTGCCTGGAGTGTACGAGTCTCCTACAATGAGCAGTTCTTC. This gives the protein CAWSVRVSYNEQFF.

V gene TRBV28 combines with J gene TRBJ2-7; D not resolved. The CDR3 is 15 residues long. Looked up from germline, CDR1 is MDHEN and CDR2 is SYDVKM. V dropped 5 bases and J dropped 0 bases, with 14 bases sitting between them. The CDR3 nucleotides are TGTGCCAGCAGTGGGCATCAGGCCGGCTCCTACGAGCAGTACTTC. Translation: CASSGHQAGSYEQYF. Using reference TRBV28 and TRBJ2-7 for the parts outside the CDR3, the full variable domain is DVKVTQSSRYLVKRTGEKVFLECVQDMDHENMFWYRQDPGLGLRLIYFSYDVKMKEKGDIPEGYSVSREKKERFSLILESASTNQTSMYLCASSGHQAGSYEQYFGPGTRLTVT.